This TCR beta chain was identified in a study of blood T cells in healthy people across ages. Study findings and constraints: Higher diversity, along with more naive CD4+ cells, distinguished long-lived donors from aged donors. Unsorted PBMC input precluded a conclusive naive versus antigen-experienced comparison.

This clonotype has a count of ten or more. Its antigen is not identified. J lost 4 bases, V lost 0 bases, and 5 bases had no gene match. The CDR3 has 16 amino acids. Per the germline V gene, CDR1 is SGHRS and CDR2 is YFSETQ. Using a J-beta primer mix together with a sample-barcoded 5' primer, a second PCR was run for about 6 to 12 cycles. All cDNA molecules were each tagged by a template-switch adaptor with 12 random nucleotides. Each CDR3 protein gets one entry after TCRdb re-called the 5' RACE reads with MiXCR. The sample holds roughly 1,700,000 distinct CDR3 sequences; roughly 27% are singletons and the top ten take around 7.7%. Researchers report isolating at least 6 million PBMCs per sample.

The specimen sequenced was blood. The receptor comes from a woman aged 25 to 39 in good health. The chain combines TRBV5-1 with TRBJ2-1; 9 nucleotides match TRBD1. The DNA for the CDR3 is TGCGCCAGCAGCTTGGGGGGACAGGGAAGGTACAATGAGCAGTTCTTC. It is translated as CASSLGGQGRYNEQFF.